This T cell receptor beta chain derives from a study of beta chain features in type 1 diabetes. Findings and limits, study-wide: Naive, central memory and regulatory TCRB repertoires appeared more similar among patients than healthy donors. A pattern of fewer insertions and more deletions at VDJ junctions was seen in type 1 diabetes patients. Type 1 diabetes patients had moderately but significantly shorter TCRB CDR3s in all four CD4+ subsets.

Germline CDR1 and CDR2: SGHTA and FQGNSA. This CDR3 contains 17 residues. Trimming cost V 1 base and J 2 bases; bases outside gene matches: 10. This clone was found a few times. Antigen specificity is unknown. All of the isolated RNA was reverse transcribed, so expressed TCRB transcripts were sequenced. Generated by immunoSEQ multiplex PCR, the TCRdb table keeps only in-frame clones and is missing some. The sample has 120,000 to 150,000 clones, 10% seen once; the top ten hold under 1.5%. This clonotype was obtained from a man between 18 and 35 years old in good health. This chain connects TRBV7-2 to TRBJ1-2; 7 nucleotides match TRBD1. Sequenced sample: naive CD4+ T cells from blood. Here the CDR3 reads CASSLGLSQGRNYGYTF. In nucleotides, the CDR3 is TGTGCCAGCAGCTTAGGGCTTTCACAGGGGAGGAACTATGGCTACACCTTC.